Listed here are 18 T cell receptor beta chains from one sample, sequenced in a study of neurological immune-mediated disorders. TCRdb re-derived calls from the 5' RACE reads in MiXCR, one entry per CDR3 protein. The table shows under 85,000 distinct CDR3 sequences, with roughly 5.6% occurring only once. What was sequenced was PBMCs. The source of these receptors is a human donor with multiple sclerosis. The donor label of this sample is uncertain.

This clonotype was observed many times. The chain is built from TRBV5-1 and TRBJ2-6, with 9 bases fitting TRBD1. The J segment lost 0 bases and the V segment lost 4 bases, leaving 5 bases of the junction unmatched. Germline-derived CDR1 and CDR2 are SGHRS and YFSETQ. This CDR3 has 17 amino acids. CDR3: CASSTGQGSSGANVLTF. The CDR3 DNA is TGCGCCAGCAGCACAGGACAGGGGAGCTCTGGGGCCAACGTCCTGACTTTC.

V is TRBV18 and J is TRBJ2-3; a possible D gene is TRBD1 (6 bases). With 4 bases removed from V and 5 bases from J, the gap between germline ends came to 10 bases. The germline CDR1 and CDR2 sequences are KGHSH and LQKENI. CDR3 length: 13 residues. Written as DNA, the CDR3 is TGTGCCAGCTCACAGTTAGGGGGAGATACGCAGTATTTT. Amino acid sequence: CASSQLGGDTQYF.

This clonotype has at least ten counts. The chain employs TRBV7-9 and TRBJ1-2, with 8 bases aligning to TRBD1. V was pared by 4 bases and J by 7 bases, with 2 bases of the junction left unmatched. This CDR3 contains 12 residues. CDR1 and CDR2 from the germline V gene are SEHNR and FQNEAQ (reference sequence). CDR3 nucleotide sequence: TGTGCCAGCAGCTCTGACAGGGGTGGCTACACCTTC. It translates to CASSSDRGGYTF.

The table lists this clonotype with a few counts. The rearrangement uses TRBV9 and TRBJ2-2; D is perhaps TRBD1 (5 bases). Germline V CDR1 and CDR2: SGDLS, YYNGEE. This CDR3 contains 14 residues. V lost 0 bases, J lost 3 bases, and 6 bases lay in between. The CDR3 loop reads CASSVGGYTGELFF. The CDR3 bases are TGTGCCAGCAGCGTAGGGGGCTACACCGGGGAGCTGTTTTTT.

This clonotype has ten or more counts. The chain couples TRBV5-1 to TRBJ1-1; D remains ambiguous. V was trimmed by 0 bases and J by 6 bases, leaving 15 bases between them. CDR1 SGHRS and CDR2 YFSETQ come from the germline V gene. This CDR3 contains 15 residues. The DNA of the CDR3 is TGCGCCAGCAGCTTGGAGGCTGGGGAAAGGTCTGAAGCTTTCTTT. This translates into CASSLEAGERSEAFF. Complete variable domain (other parts from reference TRBV5-1 and TRBJ1-1): KAGVTQTPRYLIKTRGQQVTLSCSPISGHRSVSWYQQTPGQGLQFLFEYFSETQRNKGNFPGRFSGRQFSNSRSEMNVSTLELGDSALYLCASSLEAGERSEAFFGQGTRLTVV.

This clonotype was seen only a few times. This chain links TRBV5-1 with TRBJ2-7, with TRBD2 identical over 7 bases. The CDR3 is 15 residues long. Germline V gene lookup returns CDR1 SGHRS and CDR2 YFSETQ. The V segment lost 0 bases and the J segment 2 bases; nucleotides outside the gene matches: 5. The CDR3 here is CASSLGNSGPYEQYF. CDR3 bases: TGCGCCAGCAGCTTGGGGAATAGCGGGCCCTACGAGCAGTACTTC.

This clonotype was seen ten or more times. The chain links TRBV3-1 to TRBJ1-2; 8 nucleotides agree with TRBD1. This CDR3 has 15 amino acids. Germline CDR1 is LGHDT and CDR2 is YNNKEL (reference sequence). The ends lost 3 bases at V and 4 bases at J; junction bases unmatched: 7. The DNA of the CDR3 is TGTGCCAGCAGCCACCAGGACAGGGTTGGCTATGGCTACACCTTC. The encoded protein is CASSHQDRVGYGYTF.

There are many counts of this clonotype. This sequence joins TRBV5-1 and TRBJ2-2; D possibly corresponds to TRBD2 (6 bases). Germline V gene data show CDR1 as SGHRS and CDR2 as YFSETQ. CDR3 size: 14 residues. V lost 0 bases to trimming and J lost 5 bases, with 8 bases between them. The CDR3 DNA is TGCGCCAGCAGCTTGGCGAGCGGGACCGGGGAGCTGTTTTTT. Amino acid sequence: CASSLASGTGELFF.

This clonotype was seen ten or more times. The J gene is TRBJ2-7, the V gene TRBV9; TRBD1 agrees at 9 bases. Losses at the gene ends were 3 bases for V and 2 bases for J; bases not matched to a gene: 3. CDR3 size: 14 residues. Germline CDR1 reads SGDLS; CDR2 reads YYNGEE. The CDR3 sequence is CASSARTGAYEQYF. CDR3 in DNA: TGTGCCAGCAGCGCAAGGACAGGGGCCTACGAGCAGTACTTC.

This clonotype was detected many times. The V call is TRBV10-3, the J call TRBJ1-1, with D possibly TRBD1 on 5 matching bases. This CDR3 has 15 residues. Germline V lookup: CDR1 ENHRY, CDR2 SYGVKD. Trimming stripped 6 bases from V and 1 base from J, with 15 bases between. CDR3 DNA: TGTGCCATCAGGACAGTAGCGTTGACGAACACTGAAGCTTTCTTT. It is translated as CAIRTVALTNTEAFF.

This clonotype was detected ten times or more. J is TRBJ2-7 and V is TRBV12-3 or TRBV12-4; 12 bases are shared with TRBD1. V was clipped by 7 bases and J by 4 bases; unmatched bases: 5. The CDR3 loop spans 14 amino acids. As DNA, the CDR3 is TGTGCCAGCACCTCGGGACAGGGGGCTTACGAGCAGTACTTC. Protein: CASTSGQGAYEQYF.

The chain joins TRBV20-1 to TRBJ2-3; no reliable D call. Trimming shortened V by 1 base and J by 5 bases, and 4 bases separated the two germline ends. Germline values: CDR1 DFQATT, CDR2 SNEGSKA (reference sequence). The length of the CDR3 is 11 residues. The CDR3 DNA is TGCAGTGCTAGAGGGTTAGATACGCAGTATTTT. It codes for CSARGLDTQYF.

This clonotype was detected ten times or more. The rearrangement joins TRBV5-1 to TRBJ2-2, with 11 bases matching TRBD1. CDR3 length: 14 amino acids. Germline V gives CDR1 SGHRS, CDR2 YFSETQ. V trimming: 5 bases; J trimming: 6 bases; junction bases outside the gene matches: 3. CDR3 DNA sequence: TGCGCCAGCAGACAGGGACAGGGGGCCGGGGAGCTGTTTTTT. This sequence encodes CASRQGQGAGELFF.

At least ten counts were recorded for this clonotype. CDR3 sequence: CSAQVSNQPQHF. The CDR3 region has the DNA TGCAGTGCCCAGGTTAGCAATCAGCCCCAGCATTTT. The chain uses TRBV20-1 and TRBJ1-5, with no clear D. Trimming took 6 bases from V and 0 from J, leaving 6 bases between them. Germline V lookup: CDR1 DFQATT, CDR2 SNEGSKA (reference sequence). The CDR3 runs 12 residues.

This clonotype came up many times. The V call is TRBV5-1, the J call TRBJ2-3; a weak D match, TRBD1 (6 bases). CDR1 and CDR2 from the germline V gene are SGHRS and YFSETQ. The CDR3 sequence is 16 residues long. V was trimmed by 0 bases and J by 0 bases, leaving 11 bases between them. CDR3 region: CASSLGRTVSTDTQYF. The CDR3 DNA sequence: TGCGCCAGCAGCTTGGGCCGGACAGTTAGCACAGATACGCAGTATTTT.

This clonotype was seen repeatedly, ten times or more. This chain joins TRBV20-1 and TRBJ1-1, with D possibly matching TRBD1 (5 bases). The CDR3 extends over 13 amino acids. Germline V gives CDR1 DFQATT, CDR2 SNEGSKA (reference sequence). Trimming left V 6 bases short and J 4 bases short, with 15 bases between. CDR3 sequence: CSAHGAGLTEAFF. The CDR3 DNA reads as TGCAGTGCCCACGGGGCAGGGCTCACTGAAGCTTTCTTT.

This clonotype was observed at least ten times. The chain couples TRBV5-1 to TRBJ1-1; 11 bases are shared with TRBD1. Losses at the gene ends were 4 bases for V and 6 bases for J; bases not matched to a gene: 11. Per germline, CDR1 SGHRS and CDR2 YFSETQ. CDR3 length: 16 amino acids. CDR3 in DNA: TGCGCCAGCAGCCCAGGACAGGGGGCGGTGTTGGCTGAAGCTTTCTTT. This codes for CASSPGQGAVLAEAFF.

In this sample, this clonotype turned up many times. This sequence joins TRBV10-3 and TRBJ1-2; weak D call: TRBD1 (6 bases). Germline V gives CDR1 ENHRY, CDR2 SYGVKD. There are 13 residues in the CDR3. The V gene lost 0 bases and the J gene lost 13 bases, with 15 bases spanning the gap. The CDR3 spells CAISESDRGDTTF. CDR3 nucleotide sequence: TGTGCCATCAGTGAGTCCGATAGGGGGGATACCACCTTC.